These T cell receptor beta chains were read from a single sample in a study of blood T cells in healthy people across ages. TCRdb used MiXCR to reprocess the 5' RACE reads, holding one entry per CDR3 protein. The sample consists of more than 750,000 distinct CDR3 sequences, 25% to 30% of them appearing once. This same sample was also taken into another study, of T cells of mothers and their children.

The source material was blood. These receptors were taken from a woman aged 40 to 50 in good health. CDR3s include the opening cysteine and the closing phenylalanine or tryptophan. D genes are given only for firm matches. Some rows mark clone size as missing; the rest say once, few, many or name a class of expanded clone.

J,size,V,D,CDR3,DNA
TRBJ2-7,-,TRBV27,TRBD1,CASSSRDRVGEQYF,TGTGCCAGCAGTTCCCGGGACAGGGTCGGCGAGCAGTACTTC
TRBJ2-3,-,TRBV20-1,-,CSASALFGTDTQYF,TGCAGTGCTAGTGCTCTATTCGGCACAGATACGCAGTATTTT
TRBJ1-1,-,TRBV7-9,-,CASSLGLSTRSTEAFF,TGTGCCAGCAGCTTAGGGTTGAGCACGAGATCCACTGAAGCTTTCTTT
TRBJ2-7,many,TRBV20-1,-,CSARDPGQTYEQYF,TGCAGTGCTAGAGATCCCGGGCAGACTTACGAGCAGTACTTC
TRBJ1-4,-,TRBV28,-,CASSLPDGNEKLFF,TGTGCCAGCAGTTTACCGGACGGAAATGAAAAACTGTTTTTT
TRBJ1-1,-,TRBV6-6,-,CASSYLVRGADTEAFF,TGTGCCAGCAGTTACCTCGTGAGGGGGGCGGACACTGAAGCTTTCTTT
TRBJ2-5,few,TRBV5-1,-,CASSFMAIQETQYF,TGCGCCAGCAGCTTTATGGCCATCCAAGAGACCCAGTACTTC
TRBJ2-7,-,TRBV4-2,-,CASSQDSTAESYEQYF,TGTGCCAGCAGCCAAGATAGCACAGCGGAGTCCTACGAGCAGTACTTC
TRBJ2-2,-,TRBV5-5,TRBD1,CASSLAPWGQGKNTGELFF,TGTGCCAGCAGCTTGGCCCCGTGGGGACAGGGGAAGAACACCGGGGAGCTGTTTTTT
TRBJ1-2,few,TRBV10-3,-,CAISEPWGEGDGYTF,TGTGCCATCAGTGAACCTTGGGGGGAAGGAGATGGCTACACCTTC
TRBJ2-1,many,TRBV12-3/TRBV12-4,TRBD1,CASSLVGQGHEQFF,TGTGCCAGTAGTTTAGTGGGACAGGGTCATGAGCAGTTCTTC
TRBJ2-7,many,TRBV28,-,CASSNQIYEQYF,TGTGCCAGCAGCAATCAAATCTACGAGCAGTACTTC
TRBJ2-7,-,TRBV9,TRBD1,CASSLRGQGVEQYF,TGTGCCAGCAGCCTACGGGGACAGGGAGTCGAGCAGTACTTC
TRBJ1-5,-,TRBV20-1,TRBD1,CNASEQGALTNQPQHF,TGCAATGCTAGCGAACAGGGGGCGCTTACAAATCAGCCCCAGCATTTT
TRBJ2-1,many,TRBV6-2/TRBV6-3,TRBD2,CASITSGGIDEQFF,TGTGCCAGCATCACTAGCGGGGGGATCGATGAGCAGTTCTTC
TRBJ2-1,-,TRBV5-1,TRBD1,CVSSAGQGNANEQFF,TGCGTCAGCAGCGCGGGACAGGGGAATGCCAATGAGCAGTTCTTC
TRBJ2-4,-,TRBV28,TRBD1,CASRQGAAKNIQYF,TGTGCCAGCAGGCAGGGGGCTGCAAAAAACATTCAGTACTTC
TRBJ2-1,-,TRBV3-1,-,CASSQGEAGTRYEQFF,TGTGCCAGCAGCCAAGGGGAGGCAGGGACTCGGTACGAGCAGTTCTTC
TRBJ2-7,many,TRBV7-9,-,CASSLYSDHLYEQYF,TGTGCCAGCAGCCTCTACAGCGACCATCTCTACGAGCAGTACTTC
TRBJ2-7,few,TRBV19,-,CASSMGLLYEQYF,TGTGCCAGTAGTATGGGACTTCTCTACGAGCAGTACTTC
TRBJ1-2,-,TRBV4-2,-,CASSQEDPGRGLQGYTF,TGTGCCAGCAGCCAAGAAGACCCGGGGCGAGGGTTACAAGGCTACACCTTC
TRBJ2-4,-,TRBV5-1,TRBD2,CASSSSSGGPLAKNIQYF,TGCGCCAGCAGTAGCAGTAGCGGGGGTCCTTTGGCCAAAAACATTCAGTACTTC
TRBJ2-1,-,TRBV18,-,CASSPFMRTYNEQFF,TGTGCCAGCTCACCCTTCATGAGAACGTACAATGAGCAGTTCTTC
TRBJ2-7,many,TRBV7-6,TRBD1,CASSPGGQGILYEQYF,TGTGCCAGCAGCCCAGGGGGACAGGGAATCCTCTACGAGCAGTACTTC
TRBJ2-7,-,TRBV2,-,CASSEQGAKNYEQYF,TGTGCCAGCAGTGAGCAAGGGGCGAAAAACTACGAGCAGTACTTC